This T cell receptor beta chain was profiled in a study of T cell repertoires in cytomegalovirus infection. Study background: TCR beta signatures that were public indicated CMV infection and matching HLA type.

V was shortened by 6 bases and J by 3 bases, with 20 bases between the two germline ends. CDR1 and CDR2 (germline): SQVTM, ANQGSEA. The CDR3 sequence is 15 residues long. This clonotype was observed a handful of times. As yet, its antigen is unknown. Study-level findings and limits: Cumulative public TCR beta family frequency identified CMV carriers with the relevant HLA. Clonotype analysis showed dominance of the ex vivo response by HLA-C-restricted CMV-specific TCR beta clonotypes.

TCRdb re-derived calls from the reads in MiXCR, one entry per CDR3 protein. The data show around 210,000 distinct CDR3 sequences, around 6.2% seen once. The chain has TRBV29-1 and TRBJ1-1; the D gene is possibly TRBD1 (6 bases). Material: PBMCs. The TCR was taken from a human donor in good health (CMV status not recorded). Some clones in this sample may be carry-over from other donors' samples. The CDR3 is CSVIRTGSPYTEAFF. The CDR3 DNA reads as TGCAGCGTCATACGAACAGGGAGCCCGTACACTGAAGCTTTCTTT.